A single sample gave rise to the 20 T cell receptor beta chains below, sequenced in a study of cytomegalovirus exposure and HLA in healthy donors. In the PCR, 60 Vbeta and 13 Jbeta primers were used. The assay was immunoSEQ multiplex PCR, and TCRdb's table has in-frame clones only and misses some. The profile shows around 100,000 clones, roughly 80% of them singletons. Material for sequencing was PBMCs. Receptors were obtained from a man aged 50-59 years in good health and CMV-seropositive.

The sample holds a few counts of this clone. The J gene is TRBJ2-3, the V gene TRBV2; TRBD1 matches at 8 bases. Germline CDR1 is SNHLY and CDR2 is FYNNEI. Trimming took 3 bases from V and 6 from J; bases not matched to a gene: 8. The CDR3 runs to 15 residues. CDR3 sequence reads: CASSDRQGLGDTQYF. For the CDR3, the DNA is TGTGCCAGCAGTGATCGACAGGGGTTGGGGGATACGCAGTATTTT.

The chain combines TRBV7-9 with TRBJ2-2; 9 nucleotides agree with TRBD1. The germline V gene has CDR1 SEHNR and CDR2 FQNEAQ (reference sequence). Trimming at V came to 5 bases and at J to 5 bases, leaving 12 bases not matched to a gene. CDR3 length: 17 residues. CDR3 DNA sequence: TGTGCCAGCAGCGCACCCCGGGACAGGGTTGTTACCGGGGAGCTGTTTTTT. Amino acid sequence: CASSAPRDRVVTGELFF.

CDR3 sequence: CASSLGQGEAFF. The CDR3 DNA reads as TGCGCCAGCAGCTTGGGGCAGGGTGAAGCTTTCTTT. The V and J genes are TRBV5-1 and TRBJ1-1; TRBD1 might be the D (5 bases). Per the germline V gene, CDR1 is SGHRS and CDR2 is YFSETQ. The CDR3 runs 12 residues. The V end lost 0 bases, the J end lost 7 bases, and 7 bases lay between the germline ends.

The chain uses TRBV27 and TRBJ2-1; 7 positions agree with TRBD1. The ends lost 5 bases at V and 2 bases at J; junction bases unmatched: 6. The CDR3 is 15 residues long. The germline V gene has CDR1 MNHEY and CDR2 SMNVEV (reference sequence). The CDR3 sequence: CASSLYRGPYNEQFF. The DNA for the CDR3 is TGTGCCAGCAGTCTCTACAGGGGCCCCTACAATGAGCAGTTCTTC.

The rearrangement links TRBV6-1 to TRBJ2-7, with D tentatively TRBD2 (7 bases). Trimming cost V 4 bases and J 1 base, with 14 bases left between them. Germline V CDR1 and CDR2: MNHNS, SASEGT. CDR3 length equals 15 residues. The CDR3 DNA follows: TGTGCCAGCAGTGGAGGGGGGGGTAGTTCCTACGAGCAGTACTTC. Amino acids: CASSGGGGSSYEQYF.

The chain is built from TRBV2 and TRBJ2-5; 9 bases fit TRBD2. This CDR3 region has 13 residues. CDR1 and CDR2 from the germline V gene are SNHLY and FYNNEI. V lost 8 bases, J lost 4 bases, and 5 bases stayed unmatched. The CDR3 DNA is TGTGCCAGCGCGGGGGGGGTGGGAGAGACCCAGTACTTC. Amino acids: CASAGGVGETQYF.

This chain uses TRBV4-2 with TRBJ2-7; 9 bases are shared with TRBD1. V lost 6 bases and J lost 5; bases outside the gene matches: 14. From germline, CDR1 is LGHNA and CDR2 YNFKEQ. CDR3 length: 16 amino acids. This chain's CDR3 is CASSLNYRGLLDEQYF. DNA of the CDR3: TGTGCCAGCAGTCTGAACTACAGGGGGCTCCTAGACGAGCAGTACTTC.

V gene TRBV7-9 combines with J gene TRBJ2-3; 8 bases line up with TRBD1. CDR1 is SEHNR and CDR2 is FQNEAQ in the germline V gene (reference sequence). The CDR3 totals 15 residues. Losses at the gene ends were 5 bases for V and 0 bases for J; bases not matched to a gene: 4. The CDR3 is CASSPRDRSTDTQYF. The CDR3 DNA reads as TGTGCCAGCAGCCCCCGGGACAGGAGCACAGATACGCAGTATTTT.

The chain recombines TRBV7-7 with TRBJ2-5; D perhaps matches TRBD1 (6 bases). The CDR3 contains 14 residues. CDR1 SSHAT and CDR2 FNYEAQ come from the germline V gene (reference sequence). Trimming stripped 4 bases from V and 4 bases from J, with 13 bases between. In nucleotides, the CDR3 is TGTGCCAGCAGCTCTACAGGGTCCGGAGAGACCCAGTACTTC. Translation: CASSSTGSGETQYF.

In this sample, this clone turned up once. This CDR3 reads CASSLNQGAKNIQYF. The CDR3 nucleotides are TGTGCCAGCAGCTTAAATCAGGGGGCCAAAAACATTCAGTACTTC. The chain employs TRBV7-9 and TRBJ2-4; D perhaps matches TRBD1 (6 bases). V was clipped by 2 bases and J by 1 base, with 9 bases between them. CDR1 is SEHNR and CDR2 is FQNEAQ in the germline V gene (reference sequence). The CDR3 sequence is 15 residues long.

The genes are TRBV19 and TRBJ2-1; 7 positions match TRBD2. This CDR3 has 14 residues. V gave up 5 bases and J gave up 8 bases; unmatched junction bases: 9. Germline CDR1 is LNHDA and CDR2 is SQIVND (reference sequence). In DNA, the CDR3 is TGTGCCAGTAGTGGAGCGGGAATTAACGATGAGCAGTTCTTC. It encodes CASSGAGINDEQFF.

This clone was counted only a few times. The chain couples TRBV15 to TRBJ2-3; TRBD1 matches 8 bases. CDR3 length equals 16 residues. The trim removed 0 bases at V and 2 bases at J, leaving 4 bases unmatched. Germline assignment: CDR1 LNHNV and CDR2 YYDKDF (reference sequence). CDR3 region: CATSRDRQGATDTQYF. In nucleotides, the CDR3 is TGTGCCACCAGCAGAGATCGCCAGGGGGCCACAGATACGCAGTATTTT.

This chain links TRBV4-1 with TRBJ2-5; tentative D call: TRBD1 (5 bases). V dropped 2 bases and J dropped 11 bases, with 15 bases sitting between them. CDR1 is MGHRA, CDR2 YSYEKL, per germline. The CDR3 extends over 13 amino acids. CDR3: CASSQLLQEKQYF. As DNA, the CDR3 is TGCGCCAGCAGCCAACTCCTACAGGAGAAGCAGTACTTC.

This chain uses TRBV28 with TRBJ1-2; 8 nucleotides match TRBD1. CDR3 length: 13 amino acids. The germline V gene encodes CDR1 MDHEN and CDR2 SYDVKM. J was trimmed by 7 bases and V by 5 bases; bases with no gene match: 6. The CDR3 DNA is TGTGCCAGCAGTAGGGACAGGTTGATTGGCTACACCTTC. Protein: CASSRDRLIGYTF.

This clone was seen only once. The chain combines TRBV5-1 with TRBJ1-2; D remains ambiguous. The CDR3 runs to 13 residues. Germline loops: CDR1 SGHRS, CDR2 YFSETQ. Trimming stripped 4 bases from V and 5 bases from J, with 12 bases between. The CDR3: CASSPVVDYGYTF. In DNA, the CDR3 is TGCGCCAGCAGCCCCGTGGTAGATTATGGCTACACCTTC.

The V gene is TRBV6-1, the J gene TRBJ1-2; 8 nucleotides line up with TRBD1. Unmatched junction bases numbered 4, after V lost 4 bases and J lost 3 bases. Germline V gene data show CDR1 as MNHNS and CDR2 as SASEGT. The CDR3 loop spans 14 amino acids. The CDR3 nucleotides are TGTGCCAGCAGTGGACCGGGACAGGACTATGGCTACACCTTC. This codes for CASSGPGQDYGYTF.

The chain employs TRBV14 and TRBJ2-2; 9 bases map to TRBD1. The CDR3 consists of 18 residues. J gave up 4 bases and V 1 base, and 10 bases lay outside the gene matches. The germline gives CDR1 SGHDN, CDR2 FVKESK. The DNA for the CDR3 is TGTGCCAGCAGCCAAGGCGAGGGACAGGGAGGTTTCACCGGGGAGCTGTTTTTT. Residues: CASSQGEGQGGFTGELFF. Combining the CDR3 with reference TRBV14 and TRBJ2-2 gives the whole variable domain EAGVTQFPSHSVIEKGQTVTLRCDPISGHDNLYWYRRVMGKEIKFLLHFVKESKQDESGMPNNRFLAERTGGTYSTLKVQPAELEDSGVYFCASSQGEGQGGFTGELFFGEGSRLTVL.

The chain combines TRBV9 with TRBJ2-1; TRBD1 matches at 7 bases. Losses at the gene ends were 1 base for V and 9 bases for J; bases not matched to a gene: 13. The length of the CDR3 is 16 residues. Germline V gene data show CDR1 as SGDLS and CDR2 as YYNGEE. CDR3 amino acids: CASSVMGRGLVGEQFF. CDR3 nucleotide sequence: TGTGCCAGCAGCGTAATGGGCAGGGGGTTGGTCGGTGAGCAGTTCTTC.

The V gene is TRBV10-3, the J gene TRBJ1-2, with D perhaps matching TRBD1 (6 bases). There are 15 residues in the CDR3. Looked up from germline, CDR1 is ENHRY and CDR2 is SYGVKD. V was pared by 3 bases and J by 0 bases, with 11 bases between. The CDR3 sequence: CAISDTGTTNYGYTF. CDR3 nucleotides: TGTGCCATCAGTGACACCGGGACAACTAACTATGGCTACACCTTC.

As to this clone: At the DNA level, this CDR3 is encoded by other sequences in the same sample as well. The rearrangement links TRBV6-6 to TRBJ1-5; 7 nucleotides agree with TRBD1. This CDR3 has 15 residues. Germline assignment: CDR1 MNHNY and CDR2 SVGAGI (reference sequence). The trim removed 4 bases at V and 7 bases at J, leaving 10 bases unmatched. In DNA form, the CDR3 reads TGTGCCAGCAGTTTCCAGACAGGGTCAGGACAGCCCCAGCATTTT. As protein: CASSFQTGSGQPQHF.